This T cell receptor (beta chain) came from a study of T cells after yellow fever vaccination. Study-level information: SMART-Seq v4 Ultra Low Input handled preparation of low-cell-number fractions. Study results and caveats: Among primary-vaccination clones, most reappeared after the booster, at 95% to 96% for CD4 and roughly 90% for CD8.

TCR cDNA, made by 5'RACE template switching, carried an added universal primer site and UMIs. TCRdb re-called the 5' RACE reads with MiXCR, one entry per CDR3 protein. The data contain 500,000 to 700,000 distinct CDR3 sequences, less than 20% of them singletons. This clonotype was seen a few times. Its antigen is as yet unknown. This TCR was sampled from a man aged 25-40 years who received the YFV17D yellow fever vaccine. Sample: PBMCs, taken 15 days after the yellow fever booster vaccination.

The CDR3 sequence: CASTETGGRTYEQYF. CDR3 coding DNA: TGTGCCAGTACTGAGACGGGCGGGAGAACCTACGAGCAGTACTTC. The genes are TRBV7-2 and TRBJ2-7; TRBD2 aligns across 7 bases. After removal of 9 bases from V and 2 bases from J, the junction contained 13 bases not matched to a gene. The CDR3 covers 15 residues. The germline V gene encodes CDR1 SGHTA and CDR2 FQGNSA. The variable domain in full, with the rest retrieved from reference TRBV7-2 and TRBJ2-7, is GAGVSQSPSNKVTEKGKDVELRCDPISGHTALYWYRQSLGQGLEFLIYFQGNSAPDKSGLPSDRFSAERTGGSVSTLTIQRTQQEDSAVYLCASTETGGRTYEQYFGPGTRLTVT.